This is a list of T cell receptor beta chains from one sample in a study of molecular identifiers for immune sequencing clone quantification. MiXCR, run by TCRdb on the PCR reads, gives a single entry per CDR3 protein. The data show hundreds of thousands of distinct CDR3 sequences, with around 21% seen just once and over 0.7% held by the top ten. The sample was naive CD8+ T cells from blood, with Jurkat cell RNA spiked in. The source of these receptors is a human donor in good health. Some libraries in this study had Jurkat cell RNA spiked in. Each CDR3 is given with its conserved first and last residue. D genes are given only for firm matches. Some rows have no size entry. The others give once, few or many, or a class for an expanded clone.

d_call	v_call	j_call	clone_size	cdr3_length	cdr3_nt	cdr3_aa
TRBD2	TRBV29-1	TRBJ2-3	.	13	TGCAGCGTGGATAGCGGGAGCGCAGATACGCAGTATTTT	CSVDSGSADTQYF
.	TRBV13	TRBJ2-7	.	14	TGTGCCAGCAGCTTAGGTCACAGCTACTACGAGCAGTACTTC	CASSLGHSYYEQYF
.	TRBV2	TRBJ2-2	few	13	TGTGCCACCCAGGGCAGGTACGCCGGGGAGCTGTTTTTT	CATQGRYAGELFF
.	TRBV7-7	TRBJ2-3	.	15	TGTGCTAGCAGCTTAGGCGGGACCTCGCTAGATACGCAGTATTTT	CASSLGGTSLDTQYF
.	TRBV4-1	TRBJ2-7	few	14	TGCGCCAGCAGCCAAGTTGGCAGTCTCTACGAGCAGTACTTC	CASSQVGSLYEQYF
.	TRBV7-9	TRBJ1-4	many	14	TGTGCCAGCAGCTCCCCGACAGGCCCGCAAAAACTGTTTTTT	CASSSPTGPQKLFF
.	TRBV29-1	TRBJ1-4	many	13	TGCAGCGTTGAAGAAGGTCGGGCAGAAAAACTGTTTTTT	CSVEEGRAEKLFF
.	TRBV20-1	TRBJ2-3	many	16	TGCAGTGCTAGAGATTATAAGTATGGAGGGCCAGATACGCAGTATTTT	CSARDYKYGGPDTQYF
TRBD2	TRBV9	TRBJ2-7	.	15	TGTGCCAGCAGCGTAGAAACCGGGGGGAGGCTCGAGCAGTACTTC	CASSVETGGRLEQYF
TRBD1	TRBV19	TRBJ2-7	.	14	TGTGCCAGTAGTATGGGGACAGGAACCTACGAGCGGTACTTC	CASSMGTGTYERYF
.	TRBV7-2	TRBJ1-1	many	15	TGTGCCAGCAGCCCAACTGACGGGATGAACACTGAAGCTTTCTTT	CASSPTDGMNTEAFF
.	TRBV28	TRBJ2-7	many	15	TGTGCCAGCAGTTTAGACTCGACCCGAACCTACGAGCAGTACTTC	CASSLDSTRTYEQYF
.	TRBV30	TRBJ2-1	many	15	TGTGCCTGGAGTGTAGGGTCGAGCTCCTACAATGAGCAGTTCTTC	CAWSVGSSSYNEQFF
TRBD1	TRBV19	TRBJ1-5	.	18	TGTGCCAGTAGTACAGGGGGCGCGGACTTCGGTTTCAATCAGCCCCAGCATTTT	CASSTGGADFGFNQPQHF
TRBD2	TRBV5-5	TRBJ2-7	many	17	TGTGCCAGCAGCCACCTCCCCGGACTAGCGGCGACCTACGAGCAGTACTTC	CASSHLPGLAATYEQYF
.	TRBV12-3/TRBV12-4	TRBJ2-1	.	11	TGTGCCAGCAGCAGAGGGGACCCCGGGTTCTTC	CASSRGDPGFF
TRBD2	TRBV7-2	TRBJ2-7	many	14	TGTGCCAGCAGCCTGACTAGCGGGACTCCCGAGCAGTACTTC	CASSLTSGTPEQYF
.	TRBV11-3	TRBJ2-1	.	16	TGTGCCAGCAGCTCGGGGCGGGACAGCTCCTACAATGAGCAGTTCTTC	CASSSGRDSSYNEQFF
.	TRBV27	TRBJ2-7	many	15	TGTGCCAGCAGCCGACCTGGGACCCCAGCCTACGAGCAGTACTTC	CASSRPGTPAYEQYF
TRBD2	TRBV27	TRBJ2-3	few	16	TGTGCCAGCAGTTCCGTCGGCGGGGGGGCCTCAGATACGCAGTATTTT	CASSSVGGGASDTQYF
TRBD1	TRBV19	TRBJ2-7	few	13	TGTGCCAGTAGCTGGACAGGCGCCTACGAGCAGTACTTC	CASSWTGAYEQYF
.	TRBV7-6	TRBJ1-4	many	15	TGTGCCAGCAGCTTAATTGGGACCACGGGTGAAAAACTGTTTTTT	CASSLIGTTGEKLFF
.	TRBV20-1	TRBJ1-4	few	15	TGCAGTGCTAGAAGTGAGGTTTCAACTAATGAAAAACTGTTTTTT	CSARSEVSTNEKLFF
.	TRBV5-4	TRBJ1-1	few	14	TGTGCCAGCAGCTGGGCGACTGAACATGATGAAGCTTTCTTT	CASSWATEHDEAFF
TRBD1	TRBV7-9	TRBJ1-1	many	15	TGTGCCAGCAGCATGGGACAGGGGGCCTACACTGAAGCTTTCTTT	CASSMGQGAYTEAFF
TRBD2	TRBV5-8	TRBJ2-2	many	16	TGTGCCAGCAGCTTGGGGACTAGCGGGATTATCGGGGAGCTGTTTTTT	CASSLGTSGIIGELFF